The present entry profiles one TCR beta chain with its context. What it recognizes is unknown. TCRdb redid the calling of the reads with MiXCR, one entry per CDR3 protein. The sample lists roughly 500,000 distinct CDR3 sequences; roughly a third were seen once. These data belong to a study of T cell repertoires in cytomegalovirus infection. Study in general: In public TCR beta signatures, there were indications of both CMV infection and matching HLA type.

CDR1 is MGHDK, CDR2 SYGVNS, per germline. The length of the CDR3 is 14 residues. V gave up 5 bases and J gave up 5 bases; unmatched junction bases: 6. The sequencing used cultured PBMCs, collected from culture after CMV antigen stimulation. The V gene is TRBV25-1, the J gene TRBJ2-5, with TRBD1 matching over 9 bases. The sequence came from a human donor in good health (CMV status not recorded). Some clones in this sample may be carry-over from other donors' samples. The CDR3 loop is CASSMEGTGETQYF. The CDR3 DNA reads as TGTGCCAGCAGTATGGAAGGGACAGGGGAGACCCAGTACTTC. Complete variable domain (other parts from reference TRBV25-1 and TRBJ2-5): EADIYQTPRYLVIGTGKKITLECSQTMGHDKMYWYQQDPGMELHLIHYSYGVNSTEKGDLSSESTVSRIRTEHFPLTLESARPSHTSQYLCASSMEGTGETQYFGPGTRLLVL.